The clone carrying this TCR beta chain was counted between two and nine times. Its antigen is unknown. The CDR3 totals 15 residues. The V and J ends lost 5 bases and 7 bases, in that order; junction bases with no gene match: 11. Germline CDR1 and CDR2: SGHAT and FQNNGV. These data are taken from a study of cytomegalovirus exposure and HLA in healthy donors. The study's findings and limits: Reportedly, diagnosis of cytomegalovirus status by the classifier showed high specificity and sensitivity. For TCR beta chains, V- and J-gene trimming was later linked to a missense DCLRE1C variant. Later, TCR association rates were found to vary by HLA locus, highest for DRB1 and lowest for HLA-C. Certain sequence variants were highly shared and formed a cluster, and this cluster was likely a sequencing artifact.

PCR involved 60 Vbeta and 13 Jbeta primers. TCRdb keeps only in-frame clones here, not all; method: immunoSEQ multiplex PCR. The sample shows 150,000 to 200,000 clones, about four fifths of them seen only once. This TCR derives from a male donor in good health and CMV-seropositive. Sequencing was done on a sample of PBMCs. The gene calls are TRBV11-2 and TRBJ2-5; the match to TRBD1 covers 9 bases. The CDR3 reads CASSPGTGTRGTQYF. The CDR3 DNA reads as TGTGCCAGCAGCCCCGGGACAGGGACCCGGGGGACCCAGTACTTC.